This entry describes one TCR beta chain. This entry belongs to a study of cytomegalovirus exposure and HLA in healthy donors. CDR3 length: 11 amino acids. V dropped 6 bases and J dropped 3 bases, with 6 bases sitting between them. Germline V CDR1 and CDR2: MNHEY, SMNVEV (reference sequence). Using immunoSEQ multiplex PCR, the repertoire was profiled, and TCRdb retains in-frame clones only, with some absent. Of about 330,000 clones listed, 86% were seen once; the top ten hold over 0.8%. The chain joins TRBV27 to TRBJ2-7; D not certain. Sequences were obtained from PBMCs. This clonotype originated in a woman under 30 in good health and CMV-seronegative. The DNA for the CDR3 is TGTGCCAGCAGCCAAAACTACGAGCAGTACTTC. Its protein is CASSQNYEQYF.